This is a list of T cell receptor beta chains from one sample in a study of vaccination and CD4 T cells after COVID-19. MiXCR, applied by TCRdb to the PCR reads, yields one record per CDR3 protein. The sample carries 11,000 to 15,000 distinct CDR3 sequences, less than 25% recorded once. The antigens for these receptors are not known. The specimen comprised CD4+ T cells from blood, cultured in vitro, sampled after SARS-CoV-2 vaccination. The receptors here all came from a human donor who had recovered from COVID-19. CDR3s include the opening cysteine and the closing phenylalanine or tryptophan. Fields, in order: clone size, CDR3 length, J gene, D gene, V gene, CDR3 DNA, CDR3 protein. A D gene is named only where the DNA matches it firmly. Some rows mark clone size as missing; the rest say once, few, many or name a class of expanded clone.

few 14 TRBJ2-7 . TRBV6-1 TGTGCCAGCAGTCGGGGAGGGGGGGGTTACGAGCAGTACTTC CASSRGGGGYEQYF
few 16 TRBJ1-5 TRBD1 TRBV6-1 TGTGCCAGCAGAAAGGGGGGACAGGGGTTCAATCAGCCCCAGCATTTT CASRKGGQGFNQPQHF
. 14 TRBJ2-7 . TRBV20-1 TGCAGTGCTAGAGTAGGGACGGTGGGAGGCGAGCAGTACTTC CSARVGTVGGEQYF
. 15 TRBJ1-2 . TRBV19 TGTGCCAGTAGGGGGAGGACGGCTGATTTGGTCGGCTACACCTTC CASRGRTADLVGYTF
few 15 TRBJ1-1 . TRBV20-1 TGCAGTGCTAGAGATAAGGGGAATGGGAACACTGAAGCTTTCTTT CSARDKGNGNTEAFF
few 16 TRBJ1-5 . TRBV6-2/TRBV6-3 TGTGCCAGCAGTGACCCTCGGACAGCCCGCAATCAGCCCCAGCATTTT CASSDPRTARNQPQHF
. 15 TRBJ1-2 . TRBV7-2 TGTGCCAGCAGCTTAGAGTCGGTCGGCCTAAGCGGCTACACCTTC CASSLESVGLSGYTF
few 15 TRBJ1-1 . TRBV6-1 TGTGCCAGCAGTGCGGCCGGGCCGGTAAGCACTGAAGCTTTCTTT CASSAAGPVSTEAFF
few 13 TRBJ1-2 . TRBV28 TGTGCCAGCCGATCGACCCCGCTGAGCGGCTACACCTTC CASRSTPLSGYTF
. 19 TRBJ2-3 TRBD2 TRBV7-2 TGTGCCAGCAGCTCCCGCCCCTGGGCTAGCGGGGGGTTAACAGATACGCAGTATTTT CASSSRPWASGGLTDTQYF
. 16 TRBJ2-2 . TRBV4-3 TGCGCCAGCAGCCAAGTTAAGGGGCTAGACACCGGGGAGCTGTTTTTT CASSQVKGLDTGELFF
. 13 TRBJ2-6 . TRBV29-1 TGCAGCGCCCGATTGGGGGGGGCCAACGTCCTGACTTTC CSARLGGANVLTF
. 13 TRBJ2-1 TRBD1 TRBV19 TGTGCCAGTAGAACCTCAGGGGGCAATGAGCAGTTCTTC CASRTSGGNEQFF
. 14 TRBJ1-1 TRBD1 TRBV12-5 TGTGCTACCGGGACAGGGGGCTCGAACACTGAAGCTTTCTTT CATGTGGSNTEAFF
. 15 TRBJ2-6 . TRBV19 TGTGCCAGTACCCCCGAATCTGATGGGGCCAACGTCCTGACTTTC CASTPESDGANVLTF
. 10 TRBJ1-2 . TRBV29-1 TGCAGCGTTCGCGGCTATGGCTACACCTTC CSVRGYGYTF
once 15 TRBJ1-4 . TRBV11-1 TGTGCCAGCAGCTTCAGTCGGGCGGCTAATGAAAAACTGTTTTTT CASSFSRAANEKLFF
. 18 TRBJ2-4 TRBD2 TRBV7-6 TGTGCCAGCAGCTTAGGGAGGTCTAGCGGGTTAGCCAAAAACATTCAGTACTTC CASSLGRSSGLAKNIQYF
. 16 TRBJ1-1 . TRBV6-5 TGTGCCAGCAGTTACCGGATGAAGGGCTCGGGGACTGAAGCTTTCTTT CASSYRMKGSGTEAFF
few 17 TRBJ2-1 . TRBV7-9 TGTGCCAGCAGCTTCAATACAGGCGTGAGCTCCTACAATGAGCAGTTCTTC CASSFNTGVSSYNEQFF
few 14 TRBJ1-1 . TRBV14 TGTGCCAGCAGCCGCGCAGGGATGAACACTGAAGCTTTCTTT CASSRAGMNTEAFF
once 13 TRBJ1-2 TRBD1 TRBV5-4 TGTGCCAGCAGCTTGGCAGGGGGCGACGGCTACACCTTC CASSLAGGDGYTF
. 13 TRBJ2-3 . TRBV6-4 TGTGCCAGCAGTGACTCGACAACAGATACGCAGTATTTT CASSDSTTDTQYF
. 15 TRBJ2-3 . TRBV7-3 TGTGCCAGCAGCCCCCTAGGCGTGGGGACAGATACGCAGTATTTT CASSPLGVGTDTQYF
. 13 TRBJ2-5 . TRBV20-1 TGCAGTGCTTACCGGGACACCCAAGAGACCCAGTACTTC CSAYRDTQETQYF
medium-sized 13 TRBJ2-4 TRBD2 TRBV20-1 TGCAGTGCTAGAGAACCCACCGGACTAGCGGGGTACTTC CSAREPTGLAGYF